This T cell receptor beta chain was obtained from a study of T cells in Graves' hyperthyroidism and ophthalmopathy. RNA transcripts were the template for amplifying TCR beta CDR3 regions. First-round RT-PCR targeting the TCR CDR3 was performed with the HTBI primer set. MiXCR was run by TCRdb on the multiplex PCR reads, yielding one entry per CDR3 protein. The sample has about 110,000 distinct CDR3 sequences, around a sixth seen once. The CDR3 has 13 residues. V gave up 1 base and J gave up 0 bases, with 6 bases separating them. Germline values: CDR1 SQVTM, CDR2 ANQGSEA. This clonotype was counted many times.

The TCR originated in a woman between 45 and 60 years old with Graves' hyperthyroidism. Sequencing used blood. The chain links TRBV29-1 to TRBJ1-1; D call uncertain. This chain's CDR3 is CSVEGGMNTEAFF. Written as DNA, the CDR3 is TGCAGCGTTGAAGGTGGTATGAACACTGAAGCTTTCTTT. Complete variable domain (other parts from reference TRBV29-1 and TRBJ1-1): SAVISQKPSRDICQRGTSLTIQCQVDSQVTMMFWYRQQPGQSLTLIATANQGSEATYESGFVIDKFPISRPNLTFSTLTVSNMSPEDSSIYLCSVEGGMNTEAFFGQGTRLTVV.